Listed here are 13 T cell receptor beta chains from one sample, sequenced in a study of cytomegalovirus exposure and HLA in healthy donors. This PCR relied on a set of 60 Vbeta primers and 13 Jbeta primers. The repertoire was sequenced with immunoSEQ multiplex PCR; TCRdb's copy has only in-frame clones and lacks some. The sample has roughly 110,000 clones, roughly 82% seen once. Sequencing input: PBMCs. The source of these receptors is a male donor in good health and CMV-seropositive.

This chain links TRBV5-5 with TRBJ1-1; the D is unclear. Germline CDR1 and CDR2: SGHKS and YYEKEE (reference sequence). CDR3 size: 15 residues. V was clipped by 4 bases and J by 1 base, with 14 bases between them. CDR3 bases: TGTGCCAGCAGCCAACGATTCGGAGGGAACACTGAAGCTTTCTTT. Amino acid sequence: CASSQRFGGNTEAFF.

CDR3 in DNA: TGCGCCAGCAGCAACACCGGGACTAATGAAAAACTGTTTTTT. Translated, it gives CASSNTGTNEKLFF. J is TRBJ1-4 and V is TRBV5-1; D is ambiguous. The V end was cut by 4 bases, the J end by 2 bases, with 9 bases between. The CDR3 sequence is 14 residues long. Per germline, CDR1 SGHRS and CDR2 YFSETQ.

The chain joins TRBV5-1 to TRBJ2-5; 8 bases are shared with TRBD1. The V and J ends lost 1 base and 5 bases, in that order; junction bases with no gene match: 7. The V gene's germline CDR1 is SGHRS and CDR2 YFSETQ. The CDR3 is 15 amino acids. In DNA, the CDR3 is TGCGCCAGCAGCTTGATGGCAGGGGGCATTGAGACCCAGTACTTC. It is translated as CASSLMAGGIETQYF.

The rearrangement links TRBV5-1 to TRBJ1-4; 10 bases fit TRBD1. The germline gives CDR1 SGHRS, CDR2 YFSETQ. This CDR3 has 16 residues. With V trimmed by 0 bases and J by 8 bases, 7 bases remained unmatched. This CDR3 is CASSLGSWTGGEKLFF. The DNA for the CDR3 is TGCGCCAGCAGCTTGGGAAGCTGGACAGGGGGAGAAAAACTGTTTTTT.

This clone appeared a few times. CDR3: CASSLSQTTSRYEQYF. The DNA of the CDR3 is TGTGCCAGCAGCTTATCCCAAACAACTAGTCGATACGAGCAGTACTTC. J is TRBJ2-7 and V is TRBV7-9; a possible D gene is TRBD2 (5 bases). The V end was cut by 2 bases, the J end by 4 bases, with 18 bases between. Germline CDR1 and CDR2: SEHNR and FQNEAQ (reference sequence). CDR3 size: 16 residues.

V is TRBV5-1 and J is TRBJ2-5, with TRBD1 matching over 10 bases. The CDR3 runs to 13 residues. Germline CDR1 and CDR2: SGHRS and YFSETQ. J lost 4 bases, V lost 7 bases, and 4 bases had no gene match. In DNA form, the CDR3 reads TGCGCCAGCTCCAGGACAGGGGGAGAGACCCAGTACTTC. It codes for CASSRTGGETQYF.

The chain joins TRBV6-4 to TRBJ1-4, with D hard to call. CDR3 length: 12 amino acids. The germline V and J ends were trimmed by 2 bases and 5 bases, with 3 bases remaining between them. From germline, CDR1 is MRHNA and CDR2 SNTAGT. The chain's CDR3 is CASSDENEKLFF. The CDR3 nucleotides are TGTGCCAGCAGTGACGAGAATGAAAAACTGTTTTTT.

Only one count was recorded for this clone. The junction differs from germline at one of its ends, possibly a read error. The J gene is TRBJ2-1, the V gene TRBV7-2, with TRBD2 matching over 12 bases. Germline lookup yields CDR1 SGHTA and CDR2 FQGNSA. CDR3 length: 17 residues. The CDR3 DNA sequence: TGTGCCGGCAGCCAGATAGGGACTAGCGGGCCGCCGAGGGAGCAGTTCTTC. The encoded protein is CAGSQIGTSGPPREQFF.

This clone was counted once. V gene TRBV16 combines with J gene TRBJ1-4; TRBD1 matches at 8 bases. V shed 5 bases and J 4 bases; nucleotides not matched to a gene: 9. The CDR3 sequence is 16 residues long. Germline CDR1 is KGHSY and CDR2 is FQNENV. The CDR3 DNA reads TGTGCCAGCAGCTTGGGACAGGCCGGGTTTAATGAAAAACTGTTTTTT. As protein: CASSLGQAGFNEKLFF.

The CDR3 sequence: CASSPASHNEQFF. Written as DNA, the CDR3 is TGTGCCAGCAGCCCTGCGAGTCACAATGAGCAGTTCTTC. The chain has TRBV7-9 and TRBJ2-1, with D unclear. Germline V gives CDR1 SEHNR, CDR2 FQNEAQ (reference sequence). V lost 5 bases to trimming and J lost 5 bases, with 10 bases between them. The CDR3 is made up of 13 amino acids.

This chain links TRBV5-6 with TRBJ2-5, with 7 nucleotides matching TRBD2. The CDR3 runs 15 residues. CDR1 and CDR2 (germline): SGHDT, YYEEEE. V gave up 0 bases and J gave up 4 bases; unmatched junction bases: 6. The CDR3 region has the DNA TGTGCCAGCAGCTTGGCAGGGTCGGGGGGAGAGACCCAGTACTTC. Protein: CASSLAGSGGETQYF.

CDR3 nucleotide sequence: TGTGCCAGTAGTATGAGGGGCAGGGGAGCCTACAATGAGCAGTTCTTC. Translated: CASSMRGRGAYNEQFF. V and J are TRBV19 and TRBJ2-1; perhaps TRBD1 as D (6 bases). Looked up from germline, CDR1 is LNHDA and CDR2 is SQIVND (reference sequence). The length of the CDR3 is 16 residues. V was clipped by 3 bases and J by 2 bases, with 14 bases between them.

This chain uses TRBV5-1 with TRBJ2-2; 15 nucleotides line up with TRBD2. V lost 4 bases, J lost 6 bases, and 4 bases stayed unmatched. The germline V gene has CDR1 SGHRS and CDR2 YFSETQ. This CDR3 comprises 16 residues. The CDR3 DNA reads TGCGCCAGCAGCCTCAGGACTAGCGGGGGGGCCGGGGAGCTGTTTTTT. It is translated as CASSLRTSGGAGELFF.